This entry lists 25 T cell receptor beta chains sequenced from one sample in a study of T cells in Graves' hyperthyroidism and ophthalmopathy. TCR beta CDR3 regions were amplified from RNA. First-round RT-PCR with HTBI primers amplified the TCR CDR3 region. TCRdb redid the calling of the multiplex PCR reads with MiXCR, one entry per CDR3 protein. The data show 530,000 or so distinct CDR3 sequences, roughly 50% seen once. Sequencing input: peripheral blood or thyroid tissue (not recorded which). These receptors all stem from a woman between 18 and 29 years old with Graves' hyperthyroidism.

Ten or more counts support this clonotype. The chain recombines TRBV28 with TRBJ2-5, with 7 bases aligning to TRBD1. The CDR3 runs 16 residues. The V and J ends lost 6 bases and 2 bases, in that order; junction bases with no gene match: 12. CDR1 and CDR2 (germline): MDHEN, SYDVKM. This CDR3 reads CASSPYRDRKQETQYF. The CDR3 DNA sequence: TGTGCCAGCAGCCCTTATCGGGACAGAAAACAAGAGACCCAGTACTTC.

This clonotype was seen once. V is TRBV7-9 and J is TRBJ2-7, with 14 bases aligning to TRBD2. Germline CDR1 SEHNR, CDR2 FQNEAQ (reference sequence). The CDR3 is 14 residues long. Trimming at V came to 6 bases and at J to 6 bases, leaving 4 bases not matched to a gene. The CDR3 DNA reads TGTGCCAGCAGGGGACTAGCGGGAGCGATCGAGCAGTACTTC. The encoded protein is CASRGLAGAIEQYF.

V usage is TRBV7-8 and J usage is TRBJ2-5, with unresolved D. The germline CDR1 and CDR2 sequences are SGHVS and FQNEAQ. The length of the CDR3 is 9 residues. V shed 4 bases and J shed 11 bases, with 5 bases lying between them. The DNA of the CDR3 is TGTGCCAGCAGCTCGCCACAGTACTTC. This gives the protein CASSSPQYF.

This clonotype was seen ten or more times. CDR3 nucleotide sequence: TGTGCCAGCAGACCTGAGGAACAGGCCTCCTACGAGCAGTACTTC. This sequence encodes CASRPEEQASYEQYF. The rearrangement uses TRBV6-5 and TRBJ2-7, with TRBD1 as a possible D gene (5 bases). Deletions cut 6 bases from V and 0 bases from J, with 15 bases between. Germline CDR1 MNHEY, CDR2 SVGAGI. The CDR3 covers 15 residues.

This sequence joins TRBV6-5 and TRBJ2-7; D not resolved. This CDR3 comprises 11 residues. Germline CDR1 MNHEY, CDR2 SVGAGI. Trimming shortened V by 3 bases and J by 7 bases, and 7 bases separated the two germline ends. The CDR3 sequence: CASSYCEEQYF. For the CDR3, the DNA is TGTGCCAGCAGTTATTGCGAGGAGCAGTACTTC.

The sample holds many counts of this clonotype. CDR3 DNA sequence: TGTGCCAGCAGCTACCTACGTGGGGCTAGTGAAAAACTGTTTTTT. This gives the protein CASSYLRGASEKLFF. This chain joins TRBV13 and TRBJ1-4; weak D call: TRBD1 (5 bases). Germline CDR1 PRHDT, CDR2 FYEKMQ (reference sequence). This CDR3 has 15 amino acids. V lost 4 bases to trimming and J lost 7 bases, with 16 bases between them.

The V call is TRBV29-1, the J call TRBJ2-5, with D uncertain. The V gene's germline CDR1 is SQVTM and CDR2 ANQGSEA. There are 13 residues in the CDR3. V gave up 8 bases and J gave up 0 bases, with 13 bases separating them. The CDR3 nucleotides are TGCAGCAGGCACAGAGGAAACCAAGAGACCCAGTACTTC. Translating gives CSRHRGNQETQYF.

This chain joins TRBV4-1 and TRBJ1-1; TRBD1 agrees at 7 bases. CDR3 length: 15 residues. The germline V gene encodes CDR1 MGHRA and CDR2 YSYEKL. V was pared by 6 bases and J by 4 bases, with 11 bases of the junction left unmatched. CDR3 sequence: CASSPTTGLGTEAFF. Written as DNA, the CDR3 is TGCGCCAGCAGTCCTACGACAGGGCTGGGCACTGAAGCTTTCTTT.

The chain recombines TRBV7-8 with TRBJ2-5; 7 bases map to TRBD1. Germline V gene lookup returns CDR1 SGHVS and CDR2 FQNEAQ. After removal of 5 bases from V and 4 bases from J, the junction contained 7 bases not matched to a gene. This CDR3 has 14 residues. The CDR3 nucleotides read TGTGCCAGCAGCGCCCGGGACAGATCAGAGACCCAGTACTTC. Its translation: CASSARDRSETQYF.

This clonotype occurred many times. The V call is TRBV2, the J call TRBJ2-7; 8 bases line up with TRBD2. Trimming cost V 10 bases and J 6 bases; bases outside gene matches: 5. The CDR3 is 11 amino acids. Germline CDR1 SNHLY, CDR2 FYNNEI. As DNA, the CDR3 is TGTGCCAACAGCGGGGGCGGCGAGCAGTACTTC. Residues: CANSGGGEQYF.

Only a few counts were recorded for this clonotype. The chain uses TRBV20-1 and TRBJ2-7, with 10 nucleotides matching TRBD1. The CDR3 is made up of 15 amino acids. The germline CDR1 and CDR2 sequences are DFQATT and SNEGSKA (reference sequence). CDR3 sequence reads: CSPHERTGGFYEQYF. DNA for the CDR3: TGCAGCCCTCACGAACGGACAGGGGGTTTCTACGAGCAGTACTTC.

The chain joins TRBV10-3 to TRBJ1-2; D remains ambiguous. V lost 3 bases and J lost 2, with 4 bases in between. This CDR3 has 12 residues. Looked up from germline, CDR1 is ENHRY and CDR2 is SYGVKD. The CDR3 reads CAISDMNYGYTF. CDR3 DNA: TGTGCCATCAGTGATATGAACTATGGCTACACCTTC.

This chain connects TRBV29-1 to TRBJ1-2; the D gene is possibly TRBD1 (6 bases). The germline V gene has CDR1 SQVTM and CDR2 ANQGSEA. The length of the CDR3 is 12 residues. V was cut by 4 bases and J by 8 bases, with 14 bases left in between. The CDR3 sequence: CSVVASGGGYTF. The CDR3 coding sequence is TGCAGCGTTGTTGCTAGCGGGGGCGGCTACACCTTC.

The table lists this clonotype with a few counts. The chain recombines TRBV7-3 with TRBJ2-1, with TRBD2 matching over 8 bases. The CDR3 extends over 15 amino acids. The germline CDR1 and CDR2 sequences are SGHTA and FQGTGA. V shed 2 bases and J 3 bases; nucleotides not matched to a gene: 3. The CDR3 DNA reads TGTGCCAGCAGCTTAGGAGCGGGAGACTACAATGAGCAGTTCTTC. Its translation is CASSLGAGDYNEQFF.

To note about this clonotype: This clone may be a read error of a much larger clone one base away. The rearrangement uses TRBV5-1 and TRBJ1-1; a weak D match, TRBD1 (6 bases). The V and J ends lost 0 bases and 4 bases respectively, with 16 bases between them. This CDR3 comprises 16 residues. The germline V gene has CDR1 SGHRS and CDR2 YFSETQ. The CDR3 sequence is CASSLEQGLGSTEAFF. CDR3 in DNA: TGCGCCAGCAGCTTGGAGCAGGGGTTAGGGAGCACTGAAGCTTTCTTT.

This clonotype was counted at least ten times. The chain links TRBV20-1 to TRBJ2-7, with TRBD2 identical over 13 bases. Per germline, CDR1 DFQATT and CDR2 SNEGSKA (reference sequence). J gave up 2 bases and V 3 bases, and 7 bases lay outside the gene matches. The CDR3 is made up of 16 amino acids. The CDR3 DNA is TGCAGTGCTAGGAGCCCTACTAGCGGGAGGGCCTACGAGCAGTACTTC. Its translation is CSARSPTSGRAYEQYF.

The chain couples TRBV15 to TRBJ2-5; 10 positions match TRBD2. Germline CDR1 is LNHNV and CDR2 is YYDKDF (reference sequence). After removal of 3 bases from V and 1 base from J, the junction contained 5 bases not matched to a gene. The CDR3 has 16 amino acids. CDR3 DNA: TGTGCCACCAGCAGCCCTAGCGGGAGTGTCCAAGAGACCCAGTACTTC. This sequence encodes CATSSPSGSVQETQYF.

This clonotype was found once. The CDR3 loop is CASSRRVAEKLFF. CDR3 DNA: TGTGCCAGCAGCCGCCGGGTTGCCGAAAAACTGTTTTTT. The rearrangement links TRBV7-9 to TRBJ1-4; the D is unclear. With 5 bases removed from V and 8 bases from J, the gap between germline ends came to 12 bases. CDR1 is SEHNR and CDR2 is FQNEAQ in the germline V gene (reference sequence). This CDR3 region has 13 residues.

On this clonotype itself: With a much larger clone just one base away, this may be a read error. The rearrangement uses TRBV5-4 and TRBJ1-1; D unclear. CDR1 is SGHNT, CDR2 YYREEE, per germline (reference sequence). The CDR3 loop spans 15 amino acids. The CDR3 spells CASSLGGGWNTEALF. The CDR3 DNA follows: TGTGCCAGCAGCTTGGGTGGAGGGTGGAACACTGAAGCTCTCTTT.

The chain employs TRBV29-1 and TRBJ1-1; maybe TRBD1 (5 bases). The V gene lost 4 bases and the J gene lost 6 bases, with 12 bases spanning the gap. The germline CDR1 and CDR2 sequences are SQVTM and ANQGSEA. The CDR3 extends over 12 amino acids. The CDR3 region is CSVVRVSPEAFF. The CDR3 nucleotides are TGCAGCGTTGTCAGGGTGAGCCCTGAAGCTTTCTTT.

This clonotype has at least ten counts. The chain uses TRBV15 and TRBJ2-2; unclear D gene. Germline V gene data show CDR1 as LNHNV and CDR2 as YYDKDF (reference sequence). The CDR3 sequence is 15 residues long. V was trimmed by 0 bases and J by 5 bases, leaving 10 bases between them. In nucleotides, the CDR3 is TGTGCCACCAGCAGAGACTCCAGTCGGACCGGGGAGCTGTTTTTT. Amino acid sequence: CATSRDSSRTGELFF.

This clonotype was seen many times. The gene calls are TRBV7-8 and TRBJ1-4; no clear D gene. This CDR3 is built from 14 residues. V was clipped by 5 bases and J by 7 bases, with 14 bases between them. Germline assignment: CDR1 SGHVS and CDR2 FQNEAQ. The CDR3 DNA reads TGTGCCAGCAGCCTTACTCGGGGAAGTGAAAAACTGTTTTTT. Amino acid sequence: CASSLTRGSEKLFF.

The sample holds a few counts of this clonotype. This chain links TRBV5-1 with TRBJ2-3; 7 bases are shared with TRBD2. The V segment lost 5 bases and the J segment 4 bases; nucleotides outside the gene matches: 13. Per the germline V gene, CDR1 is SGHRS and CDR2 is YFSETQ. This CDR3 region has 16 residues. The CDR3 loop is CASRDRPSGVSDTQYF. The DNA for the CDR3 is TGCGCCAGCAGGGATCGTCCTAGCGGTGTTTCAGATACGCAGTATTTT.

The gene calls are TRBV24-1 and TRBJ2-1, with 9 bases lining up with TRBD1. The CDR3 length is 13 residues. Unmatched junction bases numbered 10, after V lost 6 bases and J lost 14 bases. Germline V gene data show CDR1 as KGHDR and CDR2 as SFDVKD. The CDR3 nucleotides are TGTGCCACCAGTCCCTTTGACAGGGGGGACGAGTTCTTC. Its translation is CATSPFDRGDEFF.

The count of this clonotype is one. For the CDR3, the DNA is TGTGCCAGCAGATACGACGGGACAGGGGCCGGGATGAACACTGAAGCTTTCTTT. Translated: CASRYDGTGAGMNTEAFF. The chain links TRBV6-1 to TRBJ1-1; 10 positions agree with TRBD1. Germline assignment: CDR1 MNHNS and CDR2 SASEGT. V shed 6 bases and J 0 bases; nucleotides not matched to a gene: 13. The CDR3 sequence is 18 residues long.